The text below deals with one T cell receptor beta chain. What antigen it recognizes has not been identified. One base away there is no much larger clone; base qualities are not given. The data were taken from a study of cytomegalovirus exposure and HLA in healthy donors (dated by TCRdb to the late 2010s). Study-wide context: An earlier analysis of 587 of the donors reported over 250 Gb of sequence data and approximately 120 million unique TCR beta sequences obtained from about 179 million T cells. An early release covering more than 500 HLA-typed donors comprised approximately 290 gigabases of sequencing data and tens of millions of unique TCR sequences. Of the 398 genotyped donors, more than 75% were placed in the genetic ancestry cluster associated with self-reported Caucasian donors. The study aimed to test whether cataloging public T cell receptors could reveal signatures of past pathogen exposure. Using immunosequencing, the study profiled T cell repertoires from roughly 650 subjects and related those repertoires to cytomegalovirus serostatus. In addition to the first cohort of 666 subjects, a separate validation cohort of approximately 110 different subjects was used. To predict cytomegalovirus infection status, the study combined high-throughput TCR immunosequencing, statistical association of individual TCRs with disease status, and machine learning. A later analysis re-analyzed previously published TCR beta repertoires from 500 to 700 donors and added high-resolution HLA genotyping to study TCR occurrence patterns. In the later analysis, no new phenotypic data were used to find candidate immune exposures; instead, reliance was placed on TCR beta sequences and their occurrence across donors. An earlier analysis of around 540 of the donors applied high-throughput TCR beta sequencing to assess whether each TCR beta V gene segment acted as functional or pseudogenic. Donor age, sex, ethnicity and CMV serostatus were collected together with the repertoire data. Genome-wide SNP genotypes for about 65% of the roughly 670 donors were used in a later genetic analysis, which treated that subset as a discovery cohort. Every discovery cohort repertoire had been produced on one sequencing platform. Both class I and class II loci were covered by HLA typing, at four-digit resolution. Typing coverage differed by locus: A, B, C, DRB1 and DQB1 were typed in roughly 620-640 donors, DQA1 in around 500, DPA1 in approximately 600, and DPB1 in 472. About five DR-DQ haplotypes were treated as single units for association and clustering because of strong linkage in the cohort. Among 398 genotyped donors of the cohort, an average of approximately 240,000 unique TCR beta nucleotide sequences were sequenced per donor, approximately 20% of them non-productive.

The cohort was made up of approximately 700 healthy bone marrow donors. At the time of sampling, every cohort member was nominally healthy, though immune exposures that went unrecorded were likely present. The donor tested CMV seronegative and was one of the 352 seronegative cohort members. Each donor provided a peripheral blood sample, and peripheral blood mononuclear cells were used for TCR beta sequencing. Genomic DNA extraction from the blood cell samples was performed with the Qiagen DNeasy Blood Extraction Kit. The V and J ends are trimmed by 6 bases and 4 bases, leaving 12 bases between them. CDR3 length: 13 amino acids, cysteine to phenylalanine. Only the CDR3 region is kept as DNA, spanning 39 bases read in frame from base 1. Sequences MNHEY (CDR1) and SVGAGI (CDR2) are obtained from the germline V gene. To prepare the library, the immunoSEQ multiplex PCR assay was applied. A mixture of 60 forward primers for TCR Vbeta segments and 13 reverse primers for TCR Jbeta segments was used in the multiplex PCR. The CDR3 region of rearranged TCR beta genes was amplified from genomic DNA by a multiplex PCR assay. Amplified TCR beta libraries were sequenced as 87-base-pair reads on the Illumina HiSeq System. Per the original workflow: Across the 700 or so repertoires, a later analysis counted tens of millions of unique TCR beta chains, some 11 million of which were shared by at least two donors. Raw reads were error-corrected and collapsed into unique sequences with a nearest-neighbor algorithm that merged closely related sequences to remove PCR and sequencing errors. CDR3 sequences were aligned to IMGT reference sequences to assign V, D and J gene segments. Each retained sequence needed at least a six-nucleotide match to both a V gene segment and a J gene segment. A rearrangement counted as productive if the CDR3 had no stop codons and remained in frame with V and J, and every other rearrangement counted as non-productive. Following IMGT convention, CDR3 was defined as the stretch from the second conserved V-encoded cysteine up to the conserved J-encoded phenylalanine. The earlier analysis of about 570 of the donors excluded any sequence lacking an unambiguous match to a single V gene segment. In an earlier analysis of approximately 500 of the donors, a V segment was called functional when productive rearrangements were above 56.7%, and segregating when the standard deviation between donors exceeded 5%. A statistical classification framework was built for diagnosing cytomegalovirus status from the catalog of TCR beta chain sequences. V and J gene assignment, in a later analysis, came from comparing TCR nucleotide sequences with IMGT/GENE-DB human TR gene sequences. In a later analysis, CDR3 sequences and most-parsimonious VDJ recombination scenarios were assigned using the TCRdist pipeline. In a later analysis, each TCR beta chain was defined by its CDR3 amino acid sequence together with its V-gene family, and reads without a unique V-gene family were excluded. To address suspected cross-contamination and a sequencing artifact, a later analysis removed 592 highly shared, low-generation-probability nucleotide sequences. For each public chain, a later analysis derived a clonal expansion index from normalized ranks of inferred template counts within each repertoire. In a later analysis, generation probabilities were computed using a VDJ recombination model fitted to out-of-frame rearrangements, and the results were checked against IGoR. In a later analysis, hypergeometric tests were used to score TCR-TCR, TCR-HLA and TCR-CMV co-occurrence, with a repertoire-size bias correction applied to TCR pairs. To estimate false discovery rates, a later analysis permuted the HLA or CMV assignments 20 times. In a later analysis, co-occurring TCRs were grouped with DBSCAN, and TCRdist sequence similarity was added when clustering was performed within HLA-allele-positive subsets. Repertoires with fewer than 30,000 or more than 120,000 public chains, plus five repertoires with anomalous nucleotide sharing, were excluded from co-occurrence clustering. TCRdb holds this immuneACCESS table with in-frame rearrangements only. Some clones are missing; in checked studies, unresolved V genes explain under half, and the rest has no known cause. V, J and clone size were drawn from that table, and D and trimming were deduced from the DNA. In all, the sample holds 200,000 or so clones, and approximately 80% of those were seen once. The top ten clonotypes cover under 0.25% of the sample.

What the authors observed across the whole study: It was suggested by the authors that the approach could potentially be generalized to other disease states and immunological phenotypes. Linkage disequilibrium might explain the correlated functional status among segregating V segments, but an unknown experimental factor could not be excluded. Because some donors lacked HLA typing at each locus, the association tests relied only on the typed subset. A further reported finding was that TCR beta sequences accurately predicted the HLA-A and HLA-B alleles for most subjects in the first cohort. The classifier was reported to diagnose cytomegalovirus status with high specificity and sensitivity in both the original cohort and the validation cohort. Roughly uniform sequencing depth across donors was assumed in presence/absence analyses, although this assumption may not hold. The earlier analysis of nearly 600 of the donors excluded about 16 rarely observed V segments, including chromosome 9 orphons, because counts were too low. In a later analysis, TCR association rates were found to vary across HLA loci, with the most associated TCRs seen for DRB1 alleles and the fewest for HLA-C alleles. The only immune exposure information available for the cohort was CMV serostatus. In the study, around 160 TCR beta chains were listed as associated with cytomegalovirus. According to a later analysis, most CMV-associated TCR beta chains appeared to be HLA-restricted, and the HLA associations seemed to be driven largely by CMV exposure. In a later genetic analysis, fewer N-insertions in productive TCRs were reported among donors in an Asian-associated ancestry cluster than the roughly 670-donor mean. A later analysis reported that several top co-occurrence clusters appeared linked to parvovirus B19, influenza, CMV and Epstein-Barr virus. Strong co-occurrence of HLA alleles, especially DR and DQ, made assigning TCR associations to individual alleles difficult. In a later genetic analysis, a missense DCLRE1C variant was associated with V-gene and J-gene trimming of TCR beta chains, and the association was replicated in an independent cohort. The 87-base-pair reads could not distinguish some IMGT-functional V segments, including TRBV6-2 and TRBV6-3, so those segments were excluded. A few of the identified cytomegalovirus-associated TCR beta chains were confirmed in vitro to be specific for cytomegalovirus antigens. Compared with equally common non-associated chains, HLA-associated TCR beta chains in a later analysis were more clonally expanded and had lower generation probabilities. A group of highly shared sequence variants was considered likely to be a technical artifact of the sequencing pipeline. While some public TCRs were present in many individuals, most TCR sequences turned up only very rarely across donors. In an earlier analysis of some 540 of the donors, most TCR beta V segments appeared in productive rearrangements about 87% or about 30% of the time, broadly matching IMGT annotations. A later analysis associated about 17,000 TCR beta sequences with specific HLA alleles at a false discovery rate of 0.05. In this cohort, only TCR beta chains were sequenced, and detectable features were limited by the absence of alpha or paired-chain data.

This sequence was found in a girl aged 2-15 years in good health and CMV-seronegative. Here the chain combines TRBV6-5 and TRBJ1-1, and the D gene may be TRBD1, 5 bases matching. The sample taken for sequencing was PBMCs. The nucleotide sequence reads as follows: TGTGCCAGCAGGTTCACGGGGGGCACTGAAGCTTTCTTT. This encodes CASRFTGGTEAFF.